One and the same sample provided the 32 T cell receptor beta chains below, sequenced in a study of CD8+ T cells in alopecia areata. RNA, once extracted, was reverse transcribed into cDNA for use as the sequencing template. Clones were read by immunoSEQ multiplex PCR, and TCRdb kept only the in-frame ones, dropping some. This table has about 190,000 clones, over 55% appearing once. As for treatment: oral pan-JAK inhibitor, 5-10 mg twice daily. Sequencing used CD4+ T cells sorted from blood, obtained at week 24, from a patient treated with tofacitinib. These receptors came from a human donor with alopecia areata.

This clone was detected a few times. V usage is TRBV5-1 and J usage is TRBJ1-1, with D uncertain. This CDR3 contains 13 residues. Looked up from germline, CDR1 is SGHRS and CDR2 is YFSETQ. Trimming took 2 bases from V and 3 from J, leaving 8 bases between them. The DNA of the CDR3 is TGCGCCAGCAGCTTCGCGAGGGACACTGAAGCTTTCTTT. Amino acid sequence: CASSFARDTEAFF. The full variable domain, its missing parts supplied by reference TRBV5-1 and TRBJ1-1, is KAGVTQTPRYLIKTRGQQVTLSCSPISGHRSVSWYQQTPGQGLQFLFEYFSETQRNKGNFPGRFSGRQFSNSRSEMNVSTLELGDSALYLCASSFARDTEAFFGQGTRLTVV.

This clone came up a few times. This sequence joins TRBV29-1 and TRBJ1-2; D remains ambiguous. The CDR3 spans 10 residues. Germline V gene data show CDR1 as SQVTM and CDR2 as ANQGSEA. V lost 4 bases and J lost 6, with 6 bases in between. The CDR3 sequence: CSVGLDGYTF. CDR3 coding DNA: TGCAGCGTTGGCTTAGATGGCTACACCTTC.

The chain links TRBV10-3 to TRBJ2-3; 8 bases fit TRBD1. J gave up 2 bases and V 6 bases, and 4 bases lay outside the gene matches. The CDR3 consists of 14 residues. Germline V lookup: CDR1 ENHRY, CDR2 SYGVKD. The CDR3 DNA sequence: TGTGCCATCAGGCCGGGACAGGACACAGATACGCAGTATTTT. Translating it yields CAIRPGQDTDTQYF.

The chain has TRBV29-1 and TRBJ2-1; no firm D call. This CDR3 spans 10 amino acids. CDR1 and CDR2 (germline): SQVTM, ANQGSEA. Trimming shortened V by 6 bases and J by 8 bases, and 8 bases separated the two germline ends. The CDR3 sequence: CSVGMDEQFF. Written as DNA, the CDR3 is TGCAGCGTCGGCATGGATGAGCAGTTCTTC.

In DNA, the CDR3 is TGTGCCAGCGGTATCCGGGACAGATATTCACCCCTCCACTTT. It encodes CASGIRDRYSPLHF. This chain connects TRBV6-5 to TRBJ1-6; 7 positions match TRBD1. The CDR3 runs to 14 residues. Germline assignment: CDR1 MNHEY and CDR2 SVGAGI. Trimming cost V 8 bases and J 8 bases; bases outside gene matches: 9.

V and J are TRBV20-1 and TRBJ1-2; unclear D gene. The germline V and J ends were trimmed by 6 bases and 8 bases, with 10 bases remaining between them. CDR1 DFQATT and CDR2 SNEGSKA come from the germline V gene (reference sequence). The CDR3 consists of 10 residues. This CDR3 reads CSASGEGYTF. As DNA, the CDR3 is TGCAGTGCCAGTGGAGAGGGCTACACCTTC.

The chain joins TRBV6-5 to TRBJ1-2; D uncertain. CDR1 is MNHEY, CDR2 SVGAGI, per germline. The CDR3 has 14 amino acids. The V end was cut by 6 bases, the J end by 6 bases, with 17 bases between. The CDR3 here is CASRVGGKRNGYTF. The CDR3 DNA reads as TGTGCCAGCAGGGTCGGAGGAAAGCGTAATGGCTACACCTTC.

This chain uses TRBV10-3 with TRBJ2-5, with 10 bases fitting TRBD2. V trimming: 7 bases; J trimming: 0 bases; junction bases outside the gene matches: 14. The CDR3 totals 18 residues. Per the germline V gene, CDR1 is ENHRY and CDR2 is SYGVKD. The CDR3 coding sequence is TGTGCCATCAAGGCTAGCGGGGGCCCCATGGCGTACCAAGAGACCCAGTACTTC. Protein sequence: CAIKASGGPMAYQETQYF.

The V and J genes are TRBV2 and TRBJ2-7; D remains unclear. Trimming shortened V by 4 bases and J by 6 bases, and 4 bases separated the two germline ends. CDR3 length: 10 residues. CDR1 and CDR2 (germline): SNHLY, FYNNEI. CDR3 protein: CASSVFEQYF. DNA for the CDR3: TGTGCCAGCAGTGTATTCGAGCAGTACTTC.

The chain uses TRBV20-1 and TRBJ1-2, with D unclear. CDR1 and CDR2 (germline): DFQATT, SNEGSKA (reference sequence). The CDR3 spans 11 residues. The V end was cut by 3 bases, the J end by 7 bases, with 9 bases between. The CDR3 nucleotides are TGCAGTGCTAGCTTCGATCTTGGCTACACCTTC. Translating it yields CSASFDLGYTF.

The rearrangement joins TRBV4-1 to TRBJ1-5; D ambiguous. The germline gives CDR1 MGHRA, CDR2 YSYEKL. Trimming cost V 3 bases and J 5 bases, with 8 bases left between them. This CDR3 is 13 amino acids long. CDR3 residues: CASSQASHQPQHF. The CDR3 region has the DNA TGCGCCAGCAGCCAGGCGTCCCATCAGCCCCAGCATTTT.

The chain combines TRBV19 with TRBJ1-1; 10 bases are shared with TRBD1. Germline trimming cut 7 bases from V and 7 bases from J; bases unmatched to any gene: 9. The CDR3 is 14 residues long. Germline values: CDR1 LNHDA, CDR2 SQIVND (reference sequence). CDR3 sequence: CASIRTGGSIEAFF. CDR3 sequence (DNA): TGTGCCAGTATCCGGACAGGGGGTTCTATTGAAGCTTTCTTT. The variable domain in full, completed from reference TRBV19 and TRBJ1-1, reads DGGITQSPKYLFRKEGQNVTLSCEQNLNHDAMYWYRQDPGQGLRLIYYSQIVNDFQKGDIAEGYSVSREKKESFPLTVTSAQKNPTAFYLCASIRTGGSIEAFFGQGTRLTVV.

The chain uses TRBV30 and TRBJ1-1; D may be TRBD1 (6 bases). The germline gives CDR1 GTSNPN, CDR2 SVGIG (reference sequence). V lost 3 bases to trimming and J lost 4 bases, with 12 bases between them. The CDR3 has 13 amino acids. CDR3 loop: CAWRYQGSTEAFF. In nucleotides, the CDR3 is TGTGCCTGGAGATACCAGGGGAGCACTGAAGCTTTCTTT.

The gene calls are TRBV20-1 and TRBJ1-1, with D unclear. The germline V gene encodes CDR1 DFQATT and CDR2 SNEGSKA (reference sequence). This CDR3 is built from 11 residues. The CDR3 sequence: CRASDGTEAFF. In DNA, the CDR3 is TGCAGAGCCTCCGACGGAACTGAAGCTTTCTTT.

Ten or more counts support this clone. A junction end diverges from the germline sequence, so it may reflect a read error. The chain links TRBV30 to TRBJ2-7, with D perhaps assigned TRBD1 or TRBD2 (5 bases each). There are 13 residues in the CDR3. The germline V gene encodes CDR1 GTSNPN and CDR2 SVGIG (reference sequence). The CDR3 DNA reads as TGTGCCTGGAGTGTAGCCGCGAGGGACCCCTTAGACTTC. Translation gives CAWSVAARDPLDF.

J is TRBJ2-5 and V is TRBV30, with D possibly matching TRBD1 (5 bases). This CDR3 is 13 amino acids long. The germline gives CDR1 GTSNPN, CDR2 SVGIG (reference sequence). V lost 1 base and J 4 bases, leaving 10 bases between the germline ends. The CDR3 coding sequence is TGTGCCTGGAGTGGGCAGGGTATAGAGACCCAGTACTTC. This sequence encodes CAWSGQGIETQYF.

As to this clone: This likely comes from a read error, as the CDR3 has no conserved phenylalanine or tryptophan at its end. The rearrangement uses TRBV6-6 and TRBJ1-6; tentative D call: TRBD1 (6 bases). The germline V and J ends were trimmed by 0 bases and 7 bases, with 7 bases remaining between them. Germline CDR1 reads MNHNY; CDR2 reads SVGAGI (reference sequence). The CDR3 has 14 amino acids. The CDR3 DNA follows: TGTGCCAGCAGTTACTCAGGACAGAATTCACCCCTCCACCTT. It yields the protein CASSYSGQNSPLHL.

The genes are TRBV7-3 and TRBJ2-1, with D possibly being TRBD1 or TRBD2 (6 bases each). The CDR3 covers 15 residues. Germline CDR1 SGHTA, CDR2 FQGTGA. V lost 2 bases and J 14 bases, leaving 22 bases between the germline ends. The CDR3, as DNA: TGTGCCAGCAGCTTATGGGGGGCGCGGCCACAAAGGAAGTTCTTC. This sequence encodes CASSLWGARPQRKFF.

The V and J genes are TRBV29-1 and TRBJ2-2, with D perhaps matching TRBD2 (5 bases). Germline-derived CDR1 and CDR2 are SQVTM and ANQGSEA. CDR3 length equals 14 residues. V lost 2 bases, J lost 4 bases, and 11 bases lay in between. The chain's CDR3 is CSVESDYLTGELFF. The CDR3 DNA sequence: TGCAGCGTTGAATCCGACTATCTCACCGGGGAGCTGTTTTTT.

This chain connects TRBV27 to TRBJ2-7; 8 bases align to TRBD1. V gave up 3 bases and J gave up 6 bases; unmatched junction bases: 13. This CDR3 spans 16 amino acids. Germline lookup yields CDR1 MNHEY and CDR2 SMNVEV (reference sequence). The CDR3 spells CASSFRAGGAEGEQYF. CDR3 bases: TGTGCCAGCAGTTTCCGGGCAGGGGGCGCCGAGGGCGAGCAGTACTTC.

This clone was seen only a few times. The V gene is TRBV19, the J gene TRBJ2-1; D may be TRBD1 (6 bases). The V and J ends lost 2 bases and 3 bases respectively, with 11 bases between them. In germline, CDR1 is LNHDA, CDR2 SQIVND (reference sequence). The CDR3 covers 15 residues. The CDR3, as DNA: TGTGCCAGTAGTATAAGACAGGCCAACTACAATGAGCAGTTCTTC. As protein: CASSIRQANYNEQFF.

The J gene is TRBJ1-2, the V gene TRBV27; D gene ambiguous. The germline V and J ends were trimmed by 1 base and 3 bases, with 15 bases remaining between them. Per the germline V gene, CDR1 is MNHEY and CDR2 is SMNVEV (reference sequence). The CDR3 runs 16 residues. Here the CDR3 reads CASSLFGGAEDYGYTF. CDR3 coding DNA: TGTGCCAGCAGTTTATTTGGCGGAGCAGAGGACTATGGCTACACCTTC.

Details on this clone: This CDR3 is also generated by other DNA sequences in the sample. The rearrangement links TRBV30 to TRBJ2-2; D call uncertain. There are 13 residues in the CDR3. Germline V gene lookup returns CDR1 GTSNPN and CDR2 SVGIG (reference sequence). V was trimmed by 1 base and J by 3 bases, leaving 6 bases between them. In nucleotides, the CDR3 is TGTGCCTGGAGTGGAACCCACACCGGGGAGCTGTTTTTT. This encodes CAWSGTHTGELFF. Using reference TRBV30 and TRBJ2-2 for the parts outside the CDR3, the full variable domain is SQTIHQWPATLVQPVGSPLSLECTVEGTSNPNLYWYRQAAGRGLQLLFYSVGIGQISSEVPQNLSASRPQDRQFILSSKKLLLSDSGFYLCAWSGTHTGELFFGEGSRLTVL.

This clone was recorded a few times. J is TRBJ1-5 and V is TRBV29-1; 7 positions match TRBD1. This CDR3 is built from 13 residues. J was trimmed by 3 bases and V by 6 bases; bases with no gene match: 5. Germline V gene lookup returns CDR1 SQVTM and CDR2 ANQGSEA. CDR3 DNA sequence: TGCAGCGTCGGACAGGACCTCAATCAGCCCCAGCATTTT. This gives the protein CSVGQDLNQPQHF.

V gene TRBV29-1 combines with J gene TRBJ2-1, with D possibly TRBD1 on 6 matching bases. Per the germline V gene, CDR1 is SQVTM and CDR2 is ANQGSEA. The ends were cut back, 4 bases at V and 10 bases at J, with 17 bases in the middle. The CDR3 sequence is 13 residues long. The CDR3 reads CSVAAMYTGEQFF. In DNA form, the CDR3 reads TGCAGCGTTGCGGCGATGTACACAGGGGAGCAGTTCTTC.

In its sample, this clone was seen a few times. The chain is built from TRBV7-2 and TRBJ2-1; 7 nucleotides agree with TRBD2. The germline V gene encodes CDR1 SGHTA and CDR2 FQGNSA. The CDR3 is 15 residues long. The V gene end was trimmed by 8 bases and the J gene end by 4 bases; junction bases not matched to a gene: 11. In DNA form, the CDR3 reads TGTGCCAGCGGAGACGGGACTACCCGATACAATGAGCAGTTCTTC. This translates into CASGDGTTRYNEQFF.

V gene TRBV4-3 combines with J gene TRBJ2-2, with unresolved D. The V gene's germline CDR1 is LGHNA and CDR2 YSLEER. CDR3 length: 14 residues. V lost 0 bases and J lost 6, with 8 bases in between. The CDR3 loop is CASSQDPVAGELFF. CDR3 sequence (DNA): TGCGCCAGCAGCCAAGATCCGGTGGCCGGGGAGCTGTTTTTT.

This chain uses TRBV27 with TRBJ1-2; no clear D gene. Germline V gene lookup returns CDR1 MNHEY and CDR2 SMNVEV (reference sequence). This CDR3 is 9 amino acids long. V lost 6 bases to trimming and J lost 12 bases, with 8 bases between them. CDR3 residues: CASSPRDTF. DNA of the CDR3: TGTGCCAGCAGCCCGCGCGACACCTTC.

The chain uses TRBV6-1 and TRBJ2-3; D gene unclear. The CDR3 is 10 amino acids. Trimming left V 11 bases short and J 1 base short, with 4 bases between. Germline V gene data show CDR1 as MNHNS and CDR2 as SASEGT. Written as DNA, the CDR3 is TGTGCCGGGGGCACAGATACGCAGTATTTT. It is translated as CAGGTDTQYF.

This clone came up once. CDR3 sequence: CSATPGGDPGELFF. In DNA form, the CDR3 reads TGCAGCGCAACTCCAGGGGGGGATCCCGGGGAGCTGTTTTTT. V is TRBV29-1 and J is TRBJ2-2; either TRBD1 or TRBD2 may fit D (7 bases each). Looked up from germline, CDR1 is SQVTM and CDR2 is ANQGSEA. V was shortened by 7 bases and J by 6 bases, with 18 bases between the two germline ends. This CDR3 has 14 residues.

Here the CDR3 reads CASSLARRGVEAFF. Here the CDR3 DNA reads TGTGCCAGCAGCTTAGCGCGGAGGGGGGTTGAAGCTTTCTTT. The chain is built from TRBV7-8 and TRBJ1-1; weak D call: TRBD1 (6 bases). Between the trimmed V and J ends, which lost 0 bases and 7 bases, there was a span of 12 bases. The CDR3 consists of 14 residues. Germline CDR1 SGHVS, CDR2 FQNEAQ. Drawing the rest from reference TRBV7-8 and TRBJ1-1, the complete variable domain is GAGVSQSPRYKVAKRGQDVALRCDPISGHVSLFWYQQALGQGPEFLTYFQNEAQLDKSGLPSDRFFAERPEGSVSTLKIQRTQQEDSAVYLCASSLARRGVEAFFGQGTRLTVV.

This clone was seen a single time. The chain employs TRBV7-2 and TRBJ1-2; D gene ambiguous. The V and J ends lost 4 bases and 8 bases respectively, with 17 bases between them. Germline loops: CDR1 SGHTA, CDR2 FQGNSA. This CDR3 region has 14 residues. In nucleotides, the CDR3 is TGTGCCAGCAGCTCAATCGAGGGAATAGGAGGCTACACCTTC. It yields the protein CASSSIEGIGGYTF.